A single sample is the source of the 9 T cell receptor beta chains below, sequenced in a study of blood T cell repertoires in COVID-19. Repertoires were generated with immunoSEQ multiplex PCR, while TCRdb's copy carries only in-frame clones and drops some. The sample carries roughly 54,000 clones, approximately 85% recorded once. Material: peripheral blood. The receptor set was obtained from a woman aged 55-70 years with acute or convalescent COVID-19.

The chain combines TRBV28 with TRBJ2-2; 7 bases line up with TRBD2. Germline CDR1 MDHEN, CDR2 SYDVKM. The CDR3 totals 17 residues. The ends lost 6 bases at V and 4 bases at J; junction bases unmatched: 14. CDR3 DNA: TGTGCCAGCAGGCCGGGAGGATCGGGACCAAGCACCGGGGAGCTGTTTTTT. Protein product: CASRPGGSGPSTGELFF.

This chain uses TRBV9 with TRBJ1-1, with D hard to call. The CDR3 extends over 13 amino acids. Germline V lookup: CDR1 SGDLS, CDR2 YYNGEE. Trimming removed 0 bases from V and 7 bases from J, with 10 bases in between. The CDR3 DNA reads TGTGCCAGCAGCGTAGGGCAGGAGGGTGAAGCTTTCTTT. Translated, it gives CASSVGQEGEAFF.

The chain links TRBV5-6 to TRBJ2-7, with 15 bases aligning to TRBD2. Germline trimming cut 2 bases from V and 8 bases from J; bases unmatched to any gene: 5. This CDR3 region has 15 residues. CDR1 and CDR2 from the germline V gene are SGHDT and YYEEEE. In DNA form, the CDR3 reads TGTGCCAGCAGCTTACGGACTAGCGGGAGGGCCAAGCAGTACTTC. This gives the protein CASSLRTSGRAKQYF.

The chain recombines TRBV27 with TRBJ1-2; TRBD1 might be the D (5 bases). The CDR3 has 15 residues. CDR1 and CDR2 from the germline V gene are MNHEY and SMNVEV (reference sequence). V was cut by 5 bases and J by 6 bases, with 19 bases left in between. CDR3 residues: CASSVTPYQGNGYTF. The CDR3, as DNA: TGTGCCAGCAGTGTTACCCCGTACCAGGGCAATGGCTACACCTTC.

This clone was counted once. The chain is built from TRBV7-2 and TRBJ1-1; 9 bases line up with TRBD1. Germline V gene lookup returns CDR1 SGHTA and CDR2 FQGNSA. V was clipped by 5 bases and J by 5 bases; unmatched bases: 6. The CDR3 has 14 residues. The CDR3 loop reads CASSARTGVTEAFF. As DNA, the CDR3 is TGTGCCAGCAGCGCACGGACAGGGGTTACTGAAGCTTTCTTT.

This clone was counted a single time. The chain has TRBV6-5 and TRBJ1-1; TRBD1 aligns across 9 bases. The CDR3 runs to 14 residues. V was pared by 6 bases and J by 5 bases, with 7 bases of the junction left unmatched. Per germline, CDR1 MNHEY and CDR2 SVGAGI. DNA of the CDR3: TGTGCCAGCAGCCCAATACAGGGGGCTACTGAAGCTTTCTTT. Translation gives CASSPIQGATEAFF.

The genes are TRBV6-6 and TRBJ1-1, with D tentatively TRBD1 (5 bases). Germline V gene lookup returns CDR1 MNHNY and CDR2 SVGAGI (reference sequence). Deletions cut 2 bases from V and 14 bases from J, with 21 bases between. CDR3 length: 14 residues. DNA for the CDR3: TGTGCCAGCAGTTACGGGGGGGACGGGGGTTCAGCATTCTTT. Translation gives CASSYGGDGGSAFF.

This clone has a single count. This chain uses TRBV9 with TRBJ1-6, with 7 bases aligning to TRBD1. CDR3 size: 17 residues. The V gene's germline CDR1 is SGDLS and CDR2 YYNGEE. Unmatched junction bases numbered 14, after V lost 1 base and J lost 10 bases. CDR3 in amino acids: CASSVRETGILGSPLHF. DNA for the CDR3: TGTGCCAGCAGCGTACGTGAGACAGGGATTCTAGGGTCACCCCTCCACTTT. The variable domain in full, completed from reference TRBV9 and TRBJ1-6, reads DSGVTQTPKHLITATGQRVTLRCSPRSGDLSVYWYQQSLDQGLQFLIQYYNGEERAKGNILERFSAQQFPDLHSELNLSSLELGDSALYFCASSVRETGILGSPLHFGNGTRLTVT.

CDR3 loop: CARTGGYGYTF. DNA for the CDR3: TGTGCCAGGACAGGGGGGTATGGCTACACCTTC. V usage is TRBV2 and J usage is TRBJ1-2, with 9 bases lining up with TRBD1. The CDR3 length is 11 residues. V trimming: 9 bases; J trimming: 5 bases; junction bases outside the gene matches: 1. Germline-derived CDR1 and CDR2 are SNHLY and FYNNEI.